What follows are 27 T cell receptor beta chains derived from one specimen sequenced in a study of cytomegalovirus exposure and HLA in healthy donors. PCR was performed using 60 Vbeta and 13 Jbeta primers. Method: immunoSEQ multiplex PCR; TCRdb's copy keeps in-frame clones and lacks some. The data hold around 150,000 clones, with about 79% observed a single time. Sample: PBMCs. The receptors here all came from a woman under 40 in good health and CMV-seronegative.

The chain is built from TRBV7-9 and TRBJ2-7, with unresolved D. CDR1 SEHNR and CDR2 FQNEAQ come from the germline V gene (reference sequence). The CDR3 covers 13 residues. Trimming left V 5 bases short and J 7 bases short, with 15 bases between. The CDR3, as DNA: TGTGCCAGCAGCCCCCCGGTAACGTGGGAGCAGTACTTC. This encodes CASSPPVTWEQYF.

The chain links TRBV6-1 to TRBJ1-1; tentatively, D is TRBD1 (5 bases). V was shortened by 3 bases and J by 0 bases, with 8 bases between the two germline ends. The CDR3 is 14 residues long. Looked up from germline, CDR1 is MNHNS and CDR2 is SASEGT. CDR3 protein: CASSDGQLNTEAFF. Here the CDR3 DNA reads TGTGCCAGCAGTGACGGACAATTGAACACTGAAGCTTTCTTT.

This chain joins TRBV2 and TRBJ1-3, with a possible D match to TRBD1 (6 bases). Germline lookup yields CDR1 SNHLY and CDR2 FYNNEI. The CDR3 has 15 amino acids. Trimming cost V 6 bases and J 0 bases, with 12 bases left between them. Here the CDR3 reads CASSATGISGNTIYF. In nucleotides, the CDR3 is TGTGCCAGCAGCGCAACAGGGATCTCTGGAAACACCATATATTTT.

V gene TRBV2 combines with J gene TRBJ2-4; maybe TRBD2 (6 bases). The CDR3 consists of 14 residues. Germline-derived CDR1 and CDR2 are SNHLY and FYNNEI. V was shortened by 1 base and J by 7 bases, with 11 bases between the two germline ends. CDR3 amino acids: CASSEGRGVNIQYF. In DNA form, the CDR3 reads TGTGCCAGCAGTGAAGGGCGGGGAGTGAACATTCAGTACTTC. Full variable domain (missing parts from reference TRBV2 and TRBJ2-4): EPEVTQTPSHQVTQMGQEVILRCVPISNHLYFYWYRQILGQKVEFLVSFYNNEISEKSEIFDDQFSVERPDGSNFTLKIRSTKLEDSAMYFCASSEGRGVNIQYFGAGTRLSVL.

The J gene is TRBJ2-5, the V gene TRBV6-6; 7 bases are shared with TRBD2. The CDR3 extends over 14 amino acids. Trimming removed 8 bases from V and 4 bases from J; junction bases left unmatched: 10. Germline V CDR1 and CDR2: MNHNY, SVGAGI (reference sequence). The CDR3 region has the DNA TGTGCCAGCGGCGACGGCGGGGGTGGAGAGACCCAGTACTTC. Its protein product is CASGDGGGGETQYF.

The rearrangement joins TRBV27 to TRBJ1-2, with 8 bases identical to TRBD1. CDR1 and CDR2 (germline): MNHEY, SMNVEV (reference sequence). The CDR3 spans 17 residues. J gave up 0 bases and V 5 bases, and 11 bases lay outside the gene matches. The CDR3 spells CASSLTGTGATNYGYTF. In nucleotides, the CDR3 is TGTGCCAGCAGTCTCACCGGGACAGGTGCTACTAACTATGGCTACACCTTC.

The V and J genes are TRBV7-6 and TRBJ1-2, with TRBD1 matching over 7 bases. CDR1 is SGHVS, CDR2 FNYEAQ, per germline. The CDR3 length is 17 residues. Unmatched junction bases numbered 14, after V lost 5 bases and J lost 2 bases. Here the CDR3 reads CASSPSRGWDRNYGYTF. CDR3 nucleotides: TGTGCCAGCAGCCCCTCCCGTGGTTGGGACAGAAACTATGGCTACACCTTC. The full variable domain, completed using reference TRBV7-6 and TRBJ1-2, is GAGVSQSPRYKVTKRGQDVALRCDPISGHVSLYWYRQALGQGPEFLTYFNYEAQQDKSGLPNDRFSAERPEGSISTLTIQRTEQRDSAMYRCASSPSRGWDRNYGYTFGSGTRLTVV.

The count of this clone is one. This chain connects TRBV30 to TRBJ1-3; D may be TRBD1 (5 bases). The CDR3 sequence is 12 residues long. The germline gives CDR1 GTSNPN, CDR2 SVGIG (reference sequence). V was clipped by 1 base and J by 5 bases, with 6 bases between them. As DNA, the CDR3 is TGTGCCTGGAGTGAGGGGCGAAACACCATATATTTT. Protein product: CAWSEGRNTIYF.

The J gene is TRBJ1-1, the V gene TRBV5-1; 8 bases match TRBD1. V was clipped by 4 bases and J by 0 bases; unmatched bases: 8. CDR3 length: 16 residues. Germline CDR1 is SGHRS and CDR2 is YFSETQ. The CDR3 here is CASSGGTGILNTEAFF. DNA for the CDR3: TGCGCCAGCAGCGGAGGGACAGGCATACTGAACACTGAAGCTTTCTTT.

This sequence joins TRBV7-9 and TRBJ1-6, with D uncertain. The CDR3 is 15 amino acids. The V and J ends lost 0 bases and 7 bases respectively, with 10 bases between them. Germline assignment: CDR1 SEHNR and CDR2 FQNEAQ (reference sequence). This chain's CDR3 is CASSLAGQLNSPLHF. The CDR3 DNA is TGTGCCAGCAGCTTAGCTGGGCAGCTCAATTCACCCCTCCACTTT.

This chain uses TRBV4-1 with TRBJ1-1; D gene unclear. Germline V gene sequence: CDR1 MGHRA, CDR2 YSYEKL. This CDR3 region has 13 residues. Trimming cost V 4 bases and J 1 base, with 7 bases left between them. In DNA form, the CDR3 reads TGCGCCAGCAGCCTTCAGGAGAACACTGAAGCTTTCTTT. Its protein product is CASSLQENTEAFF.

V is TRBV7-9 and J is TRBJ2-1; possibly TRBD1 for D (6 bases). The V and J ends lost 5 bases and 5 bases respectively, with 19 bases between them. Germline CDR1 SEHNR, CDR2 FQNEAQ (reference sequence). This CDR3 contains 16 residues. The CDR3 DNA follows: TGTGCCAGCAGCGAAAAGGACAGAACACAGAACAATGAGCAGTTCTTC. This sequence encodes CASSEKDRTQNNEQFF.

This clone was found once. The genes are TRBV5-4 and TRBJ2-5; 8 bases agree with TRBD2. Near its end, the DNA agrees better with TRBJ2-7, so the J call may be wrong. Germline V gene data show CDR1 as SGHNT and CDR2 as YYREEE (reference sequence). This CDR3 is 15 amino acids long. CDR3 residues: CASSLVAGGTYEQYF. CDR3 nucleotides: TGTGCCAGCAGCTTGGTTGCGGGGGGAACCTACGAGCAGTACTTC.

The chain links TRBV9 to TRBJ2-3; 7 nucleotides align to TRBD1. The CDR3 loop spans 15 amino acids. Germline V lookup: CDR1 SGDLS, CDR2 YYNGEE. Trimming cost V 6 bases and J 2 bases; bases outside gene matches: 9. The CDR3 DNA sequence: TGTGCCAGCAAGGCAGGGGGAGTCGCCACAGATACGCAGTATTTT. It yields the protein CASKAGGVATDTQYF.

The CDR3 reads CASSNLGGRAFF. The CDR3, as DNA: TGTGCCAGCAGCAACCTGGGGGGGCGGGCTTTCTTT. The V call is TRBV4-2, the J call TRBJ1-1; tentatively, D is TRBD1 (6 bases). V gave up 5 bases and J gave up 11 bases, with 15 bases separating them. Germline loops: CDR1 LGHNA, CDR2 YNFKEQ. The CDR3 is 12 residues long.

This clone was detected once. This rearrangement joins TRBV9 to TRBJ1-2; D gene ambiguous. CDR3 length: 16 residues. V lost 4 bases to trimming and J lost 0 bases, with 16 bases between them. Per germline, CDR1 SGDLS and CDR2 YYNGEE. This CDR3 reads CASSQYQQQTNYGYTF. Written as DNA, the CDR3 is TGTGCCAGCAGCCAATACCAACAGCAGACTAACTATGGCTACACCTTC.

Of note for this clone: The junction shows a germline mismatch at one end, possibly a read error. This chain joins TRBV7-9 and TRBJ2-1; 8 bases line up with TRBD2. Germline-derived CDR1 and CDR2 are SEHNR and FQNEAQ (reference sequence). The CDR3 has 16 amino acids. This chain's CDR3 is CASSLAAGAGYNEQFF. The CDR3 bases are TGTGCCAGCAGCCTAGCAGCGGGGGCAGGCTACAATGAGCAGTTCTTC.

The genes are TRBV2 and TRBJ1-1; a weak D match, TRBD1 (6 bases). Germline CDR1 reads SNHLY; CDR2 reads FYNNEI. This CDR3 has 13 amino acids. V lost 9 bases, J lost 0 bases, and 11 bases lay in between. The DNA of the CDR3 is TGTGCCAGTTCCGGGGACATGAACACTGAAGCTTTCTTT. Its protein is CASSGDMNTEAFF. The full variable domain, its missing parts supplied by reference TRBV2 and TRBJ1-1, is EPEVTQTPSHQVTQMGQEVILRCVPISNHLYFYWYRQILGQKVEFLVSFYNNEISEKSEIFDDQFSVERPDGSNFTLKIRSTKLEDSAMYFCASSGDMNTEAFFGQGTRLTVV.

The V gene is TRBV29-1, the J gene TRBJ1-2; no firm D call. Germline V gene lookup returns CDR1 SQVTM and CDR2 ANQGSEA. This CDR3 is built from 12 residues. V lost 3 bases to trimming and J lost 2 bases, with 7 bases between them. The CDR3 coding sequence is TGCAGCGTTGATTTGGAGAACTATGGCTACACCTTC. Protein: CSVDLENYGYTF. The full variable domain, in which reference TRBV29-1 and TRBJ1-2 provide the parts outside the CDR3, is SAVISQKPSRDICQRGTSLTIQCQVDSQVTMMFWYRQQPGQSLTLIATANQGSEATYESGFVIDKFPISRPNLTFSTLTVSNMSPEDSSIYLCSVDLENYGYTFGSGTRLTVV.

The chain links TRBV6-5 to TRBJ1-1; D not resolved. With 5 bases removed from V and 5 bases from J, the gap between germline ends came to 12 bases. Looked up from germline, CDR1 is MNHEY and CDR2 is SVGAGI. The CDR3 covers 13 residues. CDR3 residues: CASSHYLRTEAFF. Written as DNA, the CDR3 is TGTGCCAGCAGTCACTACTTGAGGACTGAAGCTTTCTTT.

This clone was found once. V and J are TRBV13 and TRBJ2-1, with a weak D call TRBD1 (5 bases). Germline CDR1 PRHDT, CDR2 FYEKMQ (reference sequence). V lost 1 base and J 3 bases, leaving 10 bases between the germline ends. CDR3 size: 15 residues. This CDR3 is CASSLETRGYNEQFF. The CDR3 DNA is TGTGCCAGCAGCTTAGAGACAAGGGGCTACAATGAGCAGTTCTTC.

The V call is TRBV2, the J call TRBJ1-6; D is unresolved. The CDR3 length is 14 residues. Germline V gene data show CDR1 as SNHLY and CDR2 as FYNNEI. Between the trimmed V and J ends, which lost 3 bases and 7 bases, there was a span of 10 bases. Here the CDR3 DNA reads TGTGCCAGCAGTGAGAGGGCTCAGAATTCACCCCTCCACTTT. It is translated as CASSERAQNSPLHF.

CDR3 residues: CASSPIRGYEQYF. CDR3 sequence (DNA): TGTGCCAGCAGCCCGATTAGGGGCTACGAGCAGTACTTC. The chain has TRBV6-5 and TRBJ2-7; D might be TRBD1 (5 bases). Germline loops: CDR1 MNHEY, CDR2 SVGAGI. Trimming took off 6 bases at V and 3 bases at J, with 12 bases between the two ends. CDR3 length: 13 residues.

This clone has a single count. The V and J genes are TRBV7-9 and TRBJ2-7; D gene ambiguous. This CDR3 region has 11 residues. Germline V CDR1 and CDR2: SEHNR, FQNEAQ (reference sequence). V was shortened by 3 bases and J by 5 bases, with 5 bases between the two germline ends. The CDR3 loop reads CASSLGNEQYF. CDR3 nucleotides: TGTGCCAGCAGCTTGGGCAACGAGCAGTACTTC.

This sequence joins TRBV14 and TRBJ2-1, with 8 bases matching TRBD2. This CDR3 spans 15 amino acids. The ends lost 2 bases at V and 6 bases at J; junction bases unmatched: 6. CDR1 is SGHDN, CDR2 FVKESK, per germline. The CDR3 region is CASSQTGGGTNEQFF. In DNA, the CDR3 is TGTGCCAGCAGCCAAACGGGCGGGGGGACCAATGAGCAGTTCTTC.

This sequence joins TRBV7-9 and TRBJ2-1; a possible D gene is TRBD2 (6 bases). The V gene lost 1 base and the J gene lost 9 bases, with 13 bases spanning the gap. CDR3 length: 14 amino acids. Germline values: CDR1 SEHNR, CDR2 FQNEAQ (reference sequence). The CDR3 region is CASSLVSSVGEQFF. The CDR3 coding sequence is TGTGCCAGCAGCTTAGTCTCTAGCGTTGGTGAGCAGTTCTTC.

This clone was seen just once. The chain uses TRBV6-1 and TRBJ2-7; no clear D. The V end lost 6 bases, the J end lost 2 bases, and 11 bases lay between the germline ends. Germline-derived CDR1 and CDR2 are MNHNS and SASEGT. This CDR3 has 13 residues. The CDR3, as DNA: TGTGCCAGCAGGGAGCGCAGACCCTACGAGCAGTACTTC. This encodes CASRERRPYEQYF.